The TCR beta chain under discussion was sequenced for a study of T cells in Graves' hyperthyroidism and ophthalmopathy. This clonotype has just a few counts. Trimming at V came to 5 bases and at J to 0 bases, leaving 9 bases not matched to a gene. Germline loops: CDR1 MNHNS, CDR2 SASEGT. The CDR3 consists of 16 residues. It was RNA transcripts that yielded the amplified TCR beta CDR3 regions. Researchers ran a first-round RT-PCR on the TCR CDR3 using the HTBI primer set. TCRdb reprocessed the multiplex PCR reads with MiXCR, giving one entry per CDR3 protein. The sample yields hundreds of thousands of distinct CDR3 sequences, more than 13% seen once.

This TCR was sampled from a man in his fifties or sixties with Graves' ophthalmopathy. The material sequenced was blood. The genes are TRBV6-1 and TRBJ1-2; TRBD1 agrees at 7 bases. The CDR3 bases are TGTGCCAGCAGTTCACATGGACAGGCGACTAACTATGGCTACACCTTC. This encodes CASSSHGQATNYGYTF.